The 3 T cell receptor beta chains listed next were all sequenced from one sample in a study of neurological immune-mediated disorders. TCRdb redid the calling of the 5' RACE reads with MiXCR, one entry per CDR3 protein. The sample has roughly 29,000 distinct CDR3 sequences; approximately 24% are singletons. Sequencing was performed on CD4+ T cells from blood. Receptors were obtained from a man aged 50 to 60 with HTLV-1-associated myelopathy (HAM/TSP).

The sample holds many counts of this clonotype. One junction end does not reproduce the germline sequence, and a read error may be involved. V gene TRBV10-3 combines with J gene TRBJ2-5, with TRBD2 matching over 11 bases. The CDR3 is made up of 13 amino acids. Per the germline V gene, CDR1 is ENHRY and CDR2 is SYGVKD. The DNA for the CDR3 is TGTGCCATCGGTTTGGCTAGCGGGGGGCTCCGAACATTC. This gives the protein CAIGLASGGLRTF.

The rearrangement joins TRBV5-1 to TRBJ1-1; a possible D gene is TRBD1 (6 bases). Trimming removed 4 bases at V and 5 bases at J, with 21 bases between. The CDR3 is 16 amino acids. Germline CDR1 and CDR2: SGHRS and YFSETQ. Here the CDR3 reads CASSHYGGGPGTEAFF. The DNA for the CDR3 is TGCGCCAGCAGCCACTACGGGGGGGGGCCGGGGACTGAAGCTTTCTTT. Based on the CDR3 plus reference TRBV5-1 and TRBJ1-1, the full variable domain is KAGVTQTPRYLIKTRGQQVTLSCSPISGHRSVSWYQQTPGQGLQFLFEYFSETQRNKGNFPGRFSGRQFSNSRSEMNVSTLELGDSALYLCASSHYGGGPGTEAFFGQGTRLTVV.

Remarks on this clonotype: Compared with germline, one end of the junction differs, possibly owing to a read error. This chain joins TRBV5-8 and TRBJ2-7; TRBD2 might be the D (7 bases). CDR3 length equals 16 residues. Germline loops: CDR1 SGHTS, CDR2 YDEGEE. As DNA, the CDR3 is TGTGTCAGCAGTGCTCTCACGGGGGGCCTTTCCTACGAGCAGTACTTC. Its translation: CVSSALTGGLSYEQYF. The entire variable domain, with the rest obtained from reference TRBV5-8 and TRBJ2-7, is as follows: EAGVTQSPTHLIKTRGQQATLRCSPISGHTSVYWYQQALGLGLQFLLWYDEGEERNRGNFPPRFSGRQFPNYSSELNVNALELEDSALYLCVSSALTGGLSYEQYFGPGTRLTVT.